This TCR beta chain emerged from a study of patients and donors after allogeneic stem cell transplantation. Trimming cost V 1 base and J 10 bases; bases outside gene matches: 8. Germline values: CDR1 DFQATT, CDR2 SNEGSKA (reference sequence). This CDR3 comprises 14 residues. This clonotype was observed many times. Via MiXCR, TCRdb re-called the RT-PCR reads, giving one row per CDR3 protein. The sample carries 87,000 or so distinct CDR3 sequences, around 5% recorded once. This TCR derives from a human donor who was either an allogeneic HSCT recipient or a stem cell or donor lymphocyte infusion donor (not recorded which). It is not recorded whose cells these are; they may come from a transplant donor. The sequenced sample was blood, either unsorted or a sorted T cell fraction (not recorded which). The rearrangement uses TRBV20-1 and TRBJ2-1; 9 bases agree with TRBD2. CDR3 sequence: CSARGVAGAREQFF. DNA for the CDR3: TGCAGTGCTAGAGGGGTAGCGGGAGCGCGGGAGCAGTTCTTC.